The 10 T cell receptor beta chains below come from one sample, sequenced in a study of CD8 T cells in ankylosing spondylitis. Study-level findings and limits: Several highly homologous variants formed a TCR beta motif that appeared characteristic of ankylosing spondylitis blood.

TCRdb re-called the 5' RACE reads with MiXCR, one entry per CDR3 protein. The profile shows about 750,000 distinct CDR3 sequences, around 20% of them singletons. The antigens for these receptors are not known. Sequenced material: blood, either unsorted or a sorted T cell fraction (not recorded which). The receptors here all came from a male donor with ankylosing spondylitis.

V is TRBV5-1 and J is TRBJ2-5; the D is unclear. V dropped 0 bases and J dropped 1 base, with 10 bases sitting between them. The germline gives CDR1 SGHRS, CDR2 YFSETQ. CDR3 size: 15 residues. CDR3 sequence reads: CASSLAWQVQETQYF. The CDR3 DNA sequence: TGCGCCAGCAGCTTGGCCTGGCAGGTCCAAGAGACCCAGTACTTC.

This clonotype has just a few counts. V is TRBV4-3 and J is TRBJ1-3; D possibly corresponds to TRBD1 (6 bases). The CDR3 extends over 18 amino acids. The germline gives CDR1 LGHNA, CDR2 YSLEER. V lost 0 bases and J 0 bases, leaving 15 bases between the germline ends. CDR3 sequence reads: CASSQELQGSDSGNTIYF. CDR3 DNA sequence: TGCGCCAGCAGCCAAGAACTACAGGGCTCGGACTCTGGAAACACCATATATTTT.

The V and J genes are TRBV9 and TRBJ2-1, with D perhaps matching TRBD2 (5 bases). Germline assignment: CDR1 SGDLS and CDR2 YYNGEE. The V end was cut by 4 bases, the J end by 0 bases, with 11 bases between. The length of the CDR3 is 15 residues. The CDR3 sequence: CASSPSGLSYNEQFF. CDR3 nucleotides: TGTGCCAGCAGCCCCAGCGGCCTCTCCTACAATGAGCAGTTCTTC.

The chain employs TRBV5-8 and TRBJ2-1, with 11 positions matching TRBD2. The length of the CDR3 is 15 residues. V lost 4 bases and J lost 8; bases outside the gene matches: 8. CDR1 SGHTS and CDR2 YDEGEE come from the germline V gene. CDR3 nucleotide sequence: TGTGCCAGCAGCGGTAGCGGGAGGGCCTCTCATGAGCAGTTCTTC. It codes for CASSGSGRASHEQFF.

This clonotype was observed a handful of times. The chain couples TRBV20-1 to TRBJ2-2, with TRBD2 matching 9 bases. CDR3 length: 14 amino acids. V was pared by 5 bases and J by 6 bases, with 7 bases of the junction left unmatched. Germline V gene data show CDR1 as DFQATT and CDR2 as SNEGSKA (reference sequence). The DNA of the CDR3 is TGCAGTGCTGATAGCGGGGGAGGTTCCGGGGAGCTGTTTTTT. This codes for CSADSGGGSGELFF.

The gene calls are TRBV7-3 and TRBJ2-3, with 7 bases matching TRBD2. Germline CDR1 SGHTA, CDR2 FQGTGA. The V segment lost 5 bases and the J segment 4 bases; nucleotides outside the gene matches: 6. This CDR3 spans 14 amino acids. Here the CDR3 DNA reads TGTGCCAGCAGCACTGGGACTACTGCAGATACGCAGTATTTT. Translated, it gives CASSTGTTADTQYF.

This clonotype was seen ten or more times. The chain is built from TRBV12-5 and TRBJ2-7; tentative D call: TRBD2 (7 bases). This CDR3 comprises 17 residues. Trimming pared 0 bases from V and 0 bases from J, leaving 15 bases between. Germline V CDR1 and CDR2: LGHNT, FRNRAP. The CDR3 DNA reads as TGTGCTAGTGGTTTGGTACTGGGGGGGGCGAGCTCCTACGAGCAGTACTTC. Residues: CASGLVLGGASSYEQYF.

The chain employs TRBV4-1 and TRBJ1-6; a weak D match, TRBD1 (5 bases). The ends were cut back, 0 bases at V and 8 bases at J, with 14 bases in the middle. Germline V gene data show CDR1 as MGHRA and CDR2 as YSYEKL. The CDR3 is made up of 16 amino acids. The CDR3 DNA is TGCGCCAGCAGCCAAGAGGCAGGGAAGGGGCATTCACCCCTCCACTTT. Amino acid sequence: CASSQEAGKGHSPLHF.

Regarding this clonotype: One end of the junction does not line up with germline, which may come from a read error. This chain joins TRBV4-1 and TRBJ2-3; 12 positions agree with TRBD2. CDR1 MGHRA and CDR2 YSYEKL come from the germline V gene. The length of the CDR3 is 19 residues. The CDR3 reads CASSRPRGLAGGPGDMQYF. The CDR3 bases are TGCGCCAGCAGCCGACCCAGGGGGCTAGCGGGGGGGCCGGGAGATATGCAGTATTTT.

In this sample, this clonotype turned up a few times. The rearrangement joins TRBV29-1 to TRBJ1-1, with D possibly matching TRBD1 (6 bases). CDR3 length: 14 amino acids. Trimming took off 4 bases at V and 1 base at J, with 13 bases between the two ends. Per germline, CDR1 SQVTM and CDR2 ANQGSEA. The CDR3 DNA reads TGCAGCGTTGTAAGGGACAAGCAGAACACTGAAGCTTTCTTT. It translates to CSVVRDKQNTEAFF.